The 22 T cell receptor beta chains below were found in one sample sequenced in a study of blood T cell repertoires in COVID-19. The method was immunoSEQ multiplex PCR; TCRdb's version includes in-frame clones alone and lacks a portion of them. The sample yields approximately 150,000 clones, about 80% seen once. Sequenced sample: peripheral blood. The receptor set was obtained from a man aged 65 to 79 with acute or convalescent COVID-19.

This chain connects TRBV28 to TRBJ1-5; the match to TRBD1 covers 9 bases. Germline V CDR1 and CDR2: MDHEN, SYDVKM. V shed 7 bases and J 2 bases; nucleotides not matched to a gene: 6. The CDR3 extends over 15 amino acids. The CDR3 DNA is TGTGCCAGCACCGGGACAGGGCAACGCAATCAGCCCCAGCATTTT. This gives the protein CASTGTGQRNQPQHF.

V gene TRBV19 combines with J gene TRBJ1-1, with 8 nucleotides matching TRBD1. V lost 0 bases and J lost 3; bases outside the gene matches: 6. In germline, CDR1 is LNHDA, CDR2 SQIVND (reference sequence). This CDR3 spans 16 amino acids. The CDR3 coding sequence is TGTGCCAGTAGTATAGATCCGCAGGGGGCGTACACTGAAGCTTTCTTT. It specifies CASSIDPQGAYTEAFF.

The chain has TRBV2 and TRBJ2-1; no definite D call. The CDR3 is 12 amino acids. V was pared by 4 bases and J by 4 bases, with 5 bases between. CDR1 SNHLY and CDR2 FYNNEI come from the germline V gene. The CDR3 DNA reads TGTGCCAGCAGTGCAGGTTACAATGAGCAGTTCTTC. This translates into CASSAGYNEQFF. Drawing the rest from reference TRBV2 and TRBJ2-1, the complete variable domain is EPEVTQTPSHQVTQMGQEVILRCVPISNHLYFYWYRQILGQKVEFLVSFYNNEISEKSEIFDDQFSVERPDGSNFTLKIRSTKLEDSAMYFCASSAGYNEQFFGPGTRLTVL.

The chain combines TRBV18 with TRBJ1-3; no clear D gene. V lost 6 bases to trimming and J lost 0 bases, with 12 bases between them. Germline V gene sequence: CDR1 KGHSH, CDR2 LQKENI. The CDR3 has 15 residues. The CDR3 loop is CASSHGSHSGNTIYF. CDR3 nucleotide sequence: TGTGCCAGCTCGCACGGGTCGCACTCTGGAAACACCATATATTTT.

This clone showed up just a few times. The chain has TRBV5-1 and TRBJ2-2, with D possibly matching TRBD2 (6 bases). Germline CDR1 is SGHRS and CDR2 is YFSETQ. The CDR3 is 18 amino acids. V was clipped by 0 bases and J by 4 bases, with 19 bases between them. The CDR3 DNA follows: TGCGCCAGCAGCTTGGTCCTCAACCAGGGAGGAGGCACCGGGGAGCTGTTTTTT. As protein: CASSLVLNQGGGTGELFF.

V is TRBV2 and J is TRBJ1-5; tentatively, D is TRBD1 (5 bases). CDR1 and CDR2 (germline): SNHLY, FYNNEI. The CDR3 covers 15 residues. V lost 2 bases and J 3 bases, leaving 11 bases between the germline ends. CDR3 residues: CASSERGPANQPQHF. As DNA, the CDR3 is TGTGCCAGCAGTGAAAGGGGTCCCGCCAATCAGCCCCAGCATTTT.

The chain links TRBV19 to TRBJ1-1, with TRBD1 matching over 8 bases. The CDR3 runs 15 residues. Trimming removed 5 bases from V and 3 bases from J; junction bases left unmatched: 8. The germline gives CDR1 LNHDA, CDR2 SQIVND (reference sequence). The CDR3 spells CASSPGQGGYTEAFF. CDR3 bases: TGTGCCAGTAGTCCTGGACAGGGAGGGTACACTGAAGCTTTCTTT.

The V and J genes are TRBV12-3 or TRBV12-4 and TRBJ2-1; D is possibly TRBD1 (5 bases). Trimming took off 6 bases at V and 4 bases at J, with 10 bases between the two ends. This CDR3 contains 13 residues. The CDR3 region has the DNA TGTGCCAGCAGAACCGACAGTTACAATGAGCAGTTCTTC. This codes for CASRTDSYNEQFF.

The CDR3 sequence: CASSMLAGGRADTQYF. The CDR3 DNA sequence: TGTGCCAGTAGTATGCTAGCGGGAGGGAGGGCAGATACGCAGTATTTT. The gene calls are TRBV19 and TRBJ2-3, with 12 bases identical to TRBD2. Trimming took 3 bases from V and 4 from J; bases not matched to a gene: 5. Germline V gene sequence: CDR1 LNHDA, CDR2 SQIVND (reference sequence). This CDR3 comprises 16 residues. Together with reference TRBV19 and TRBJ2-3, the CDR3 gives the full variable domain: DGGITQSPKYLFRKEGQNVTLSCEQNLNHDAMYWYRQDPGQGLRLIYYSQIVNDFQKGDIAEGYSVSREKKESFPLTVTSAQKNPTAFYLCASSMLAGGRADTQYFGPGTRLTVL.

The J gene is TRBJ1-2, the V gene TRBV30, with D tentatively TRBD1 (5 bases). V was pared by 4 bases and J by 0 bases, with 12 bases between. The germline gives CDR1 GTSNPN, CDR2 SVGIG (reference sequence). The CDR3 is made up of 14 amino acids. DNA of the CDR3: TGTGCCTGGACAGGGAAGGAAGCTAACTATGGCTACACCTTC. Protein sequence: CAWTGKEANYGYTF.

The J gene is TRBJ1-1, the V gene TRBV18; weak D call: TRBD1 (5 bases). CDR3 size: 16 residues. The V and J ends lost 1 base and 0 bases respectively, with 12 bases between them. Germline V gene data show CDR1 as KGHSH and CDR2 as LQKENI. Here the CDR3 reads CASSPRFRTMNTEAFF. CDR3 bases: TGTGCCAGCTCACCACGGTTCAGGACAATGAACACTGAAGCTTTCTTT. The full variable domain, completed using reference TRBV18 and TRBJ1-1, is NAGVMQNPRHLVRRRGQEARLRCSPMKGHSHVYWYRQLPEEGLKFMVYLQKENIIDESGMPKERFSAEFPKEGPSILRIQQVVRGDSAAYFCASSPRFRTMNTEAFFGQGTRLTVV.

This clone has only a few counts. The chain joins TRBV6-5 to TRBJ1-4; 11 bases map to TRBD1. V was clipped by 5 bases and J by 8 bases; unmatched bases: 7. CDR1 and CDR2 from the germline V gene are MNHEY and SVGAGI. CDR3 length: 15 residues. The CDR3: CASSPRTGGWEKLFF. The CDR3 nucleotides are TGTGCCAGCAGTCCTCGGACAGGGGGCTGGGAAAAACTGTTTTTT.

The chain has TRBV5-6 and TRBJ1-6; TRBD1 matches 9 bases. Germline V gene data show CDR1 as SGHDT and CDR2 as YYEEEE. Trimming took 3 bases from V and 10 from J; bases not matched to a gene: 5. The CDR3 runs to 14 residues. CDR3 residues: CASSWTGVNSPLHF. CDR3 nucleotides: TGTGCCAGCAGCTGGACAGGGGTGAACTCACCCCTCCACTTT.

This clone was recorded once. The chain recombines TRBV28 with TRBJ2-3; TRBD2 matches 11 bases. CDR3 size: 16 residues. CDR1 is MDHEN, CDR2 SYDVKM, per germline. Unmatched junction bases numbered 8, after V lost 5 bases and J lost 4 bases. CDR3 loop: CASSLSGRVSPDTQYF. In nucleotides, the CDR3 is TGTGCCAGCAGTCTTAGCGGGAGGGTCTCCCCAGATACGCAGTATTTT.

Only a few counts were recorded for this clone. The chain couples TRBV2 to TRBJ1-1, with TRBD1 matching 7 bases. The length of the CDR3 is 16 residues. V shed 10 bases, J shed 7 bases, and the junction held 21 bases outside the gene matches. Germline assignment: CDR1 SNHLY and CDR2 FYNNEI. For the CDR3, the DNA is TGTGCCACAAAGACAGGGACGGCTGAGGGTACCGGTGAAGCTTTCTTT. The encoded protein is CATKTGTAEGTGEAFF.

CDR3 DNA: TGTGCCAGCAGTGAAGACACGCTAGCGGGGGCCTCGGATGAGCAGTTCTTC. As protein: CASSEDTLAGASDEQFF. The genes are TRBV6-1 and TRBJ2-1; 10 bases align to TRBD2. CDR1 is MNHNS, CDR2 SASEGT, per germline. The CDR3 covers 17 residues. The J segment lost 8 bases and the V segment lost 1 base, leaving 11 bases of the junction unmatched.

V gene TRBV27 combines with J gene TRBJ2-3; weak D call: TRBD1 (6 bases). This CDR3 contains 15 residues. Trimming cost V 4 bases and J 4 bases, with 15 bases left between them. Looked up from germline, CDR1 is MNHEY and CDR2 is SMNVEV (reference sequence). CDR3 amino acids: CASSSYGRGADTQYF. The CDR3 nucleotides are TGTGCCAGCAGTTCCTATGGCAGGGGCGCAGATACGCAGTATTTT.

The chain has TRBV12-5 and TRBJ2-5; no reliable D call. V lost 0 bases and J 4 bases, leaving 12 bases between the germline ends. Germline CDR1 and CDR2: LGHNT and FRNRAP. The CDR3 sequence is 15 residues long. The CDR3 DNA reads TGTGCTAGTGGTTTGGTGCCAGCGATCCCAGAGACCCAGTACTTC. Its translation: CASGLVPAIPETQYF.

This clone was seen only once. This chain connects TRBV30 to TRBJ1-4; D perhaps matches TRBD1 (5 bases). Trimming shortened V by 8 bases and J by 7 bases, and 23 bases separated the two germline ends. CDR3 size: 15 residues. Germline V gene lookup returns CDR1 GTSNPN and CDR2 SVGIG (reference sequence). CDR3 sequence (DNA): TGTGCCGGCCAATCTTTGGGGGGGAGGAGTGAAAAACTGTTTTTT. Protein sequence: CAGQSLGGRSEKLFF.

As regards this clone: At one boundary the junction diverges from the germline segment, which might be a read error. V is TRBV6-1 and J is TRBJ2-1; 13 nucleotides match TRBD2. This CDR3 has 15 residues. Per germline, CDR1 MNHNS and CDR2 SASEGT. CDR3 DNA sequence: TGTGCCAGCATTGAAGGGACTAGCGGGGCCAATGAGCAGTTCTTC. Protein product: CASIEGTSGANEQFF.

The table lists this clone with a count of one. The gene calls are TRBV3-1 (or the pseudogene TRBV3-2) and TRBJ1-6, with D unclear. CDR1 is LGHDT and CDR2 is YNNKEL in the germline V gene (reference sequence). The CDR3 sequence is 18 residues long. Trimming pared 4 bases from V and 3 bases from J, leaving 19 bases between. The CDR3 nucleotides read TGTGCCAGCAGCCCTGAAGTCCCAGGAATATTCTATAATTCACCCCTCCACTTT. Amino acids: CASSPEVPGIFYNSPLHF.

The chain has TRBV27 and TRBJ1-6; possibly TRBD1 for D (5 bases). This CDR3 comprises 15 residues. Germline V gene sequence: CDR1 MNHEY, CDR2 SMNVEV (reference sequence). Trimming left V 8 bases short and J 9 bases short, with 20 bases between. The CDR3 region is CASRRIETVGSPLHF. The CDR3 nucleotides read TGTGCCAGCCGGCGAATCGAGACAGTTGGTTCACCCCTCCACTTT.